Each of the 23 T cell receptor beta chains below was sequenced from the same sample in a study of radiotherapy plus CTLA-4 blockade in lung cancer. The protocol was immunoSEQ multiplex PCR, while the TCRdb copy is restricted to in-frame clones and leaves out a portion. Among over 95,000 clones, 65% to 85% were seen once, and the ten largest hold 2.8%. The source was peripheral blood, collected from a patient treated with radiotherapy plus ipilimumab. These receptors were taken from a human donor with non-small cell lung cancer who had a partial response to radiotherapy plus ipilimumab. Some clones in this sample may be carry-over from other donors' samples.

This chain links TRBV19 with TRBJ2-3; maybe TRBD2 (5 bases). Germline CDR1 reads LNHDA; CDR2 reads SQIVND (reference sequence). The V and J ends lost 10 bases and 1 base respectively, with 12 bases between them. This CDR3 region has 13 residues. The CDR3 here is CATQRAGTDTQYF. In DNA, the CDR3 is TGTGCCACTCAGAGGGCCGGCACAGATACGCAGTATTTT.

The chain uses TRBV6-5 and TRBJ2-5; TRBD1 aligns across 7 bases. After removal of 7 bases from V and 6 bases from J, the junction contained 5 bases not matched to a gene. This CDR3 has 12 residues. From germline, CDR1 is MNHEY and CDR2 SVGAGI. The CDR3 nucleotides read TGTGCCAGCATGGCGACAGGGAAGACCCAGTACTTC. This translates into CASMATGKTQYF.

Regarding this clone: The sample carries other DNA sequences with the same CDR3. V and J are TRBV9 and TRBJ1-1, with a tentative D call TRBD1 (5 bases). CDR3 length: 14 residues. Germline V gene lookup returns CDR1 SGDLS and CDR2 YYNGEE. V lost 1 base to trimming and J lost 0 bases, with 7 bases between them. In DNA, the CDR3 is TGTGCCAGCAGCGTAAGGGGTATGAACACTGAAGCTTTCTTT. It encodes CASSVRGMNTEAFF.

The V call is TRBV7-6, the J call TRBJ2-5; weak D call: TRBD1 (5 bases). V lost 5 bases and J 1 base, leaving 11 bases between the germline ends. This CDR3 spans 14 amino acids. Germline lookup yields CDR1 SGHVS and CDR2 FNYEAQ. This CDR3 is CASSRRQLQETQYF. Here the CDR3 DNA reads TGTGCCAGCAGCCGTAGACAGCTCCAAGAGACCCAGTACTTC.

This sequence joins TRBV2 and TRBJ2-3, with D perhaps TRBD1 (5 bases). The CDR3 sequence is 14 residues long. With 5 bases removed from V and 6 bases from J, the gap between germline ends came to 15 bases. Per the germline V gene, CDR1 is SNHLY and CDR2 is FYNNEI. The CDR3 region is CASSQGGVADTQYF. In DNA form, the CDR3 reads TGTGCCAGCAGTCAGGGTGGGGTGGCGGATACGCAGTATTTT.

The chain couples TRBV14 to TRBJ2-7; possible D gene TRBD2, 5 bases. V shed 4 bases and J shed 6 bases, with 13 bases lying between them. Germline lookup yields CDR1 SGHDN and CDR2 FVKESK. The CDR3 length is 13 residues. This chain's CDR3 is CASSPIRGGEQYF. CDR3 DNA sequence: TGTGCCAGCAGCCCGATTCGGGGTGGCGAGCAGTACTTC.

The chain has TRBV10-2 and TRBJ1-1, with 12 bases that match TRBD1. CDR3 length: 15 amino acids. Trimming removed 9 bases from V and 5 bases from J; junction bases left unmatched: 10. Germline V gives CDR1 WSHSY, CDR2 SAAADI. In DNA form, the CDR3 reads TGCGCCAGTGAAACCGGGACAGGGGGCCAAACTGAAGCTTTCTTT. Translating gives CASETGTGGQTEAFF.

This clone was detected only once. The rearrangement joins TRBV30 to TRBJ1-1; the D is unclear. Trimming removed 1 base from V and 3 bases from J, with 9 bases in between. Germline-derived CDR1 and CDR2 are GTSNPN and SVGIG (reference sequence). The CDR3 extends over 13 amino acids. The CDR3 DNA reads TGTGCCTGGAGTGGGCGGGTTGACACTGAAGCTTTCTTT. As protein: CAWSGRVDTEAFF.

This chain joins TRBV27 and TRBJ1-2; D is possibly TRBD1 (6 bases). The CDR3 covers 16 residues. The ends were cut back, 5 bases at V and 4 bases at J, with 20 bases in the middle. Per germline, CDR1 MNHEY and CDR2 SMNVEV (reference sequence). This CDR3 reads CASSPLDSRGGYGYTF. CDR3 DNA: TGTGCCAGCAGTCCCCTGGACAGTCGAGGGGGCTATGGCTACACCTTC.

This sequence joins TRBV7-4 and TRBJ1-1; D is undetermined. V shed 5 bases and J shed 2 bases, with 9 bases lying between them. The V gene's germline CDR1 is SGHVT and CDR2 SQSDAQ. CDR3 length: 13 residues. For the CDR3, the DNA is TGTGCCAGCAGCCCAAGACACAACACTGAAGCTTTCTTT. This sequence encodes CASSPRHNTEAFF.

CDR3 region: CAIRGTEECYEQYF. The DNA of the CDR3 is TGTGCCATACGAGGGACAGAGGAATGCTACGAGCAGTACTTC. V gene TRBV14 combines with J gene TRBJ2-7; 7 bases match TRBD1. Germline V gene lookup returns CDR1 SGHDN and CDR2 FVKESK. V gave up 10 bases and J gave up 3 bases; unmatched junction bases: 12. CDR3 length: 14 amino acids.

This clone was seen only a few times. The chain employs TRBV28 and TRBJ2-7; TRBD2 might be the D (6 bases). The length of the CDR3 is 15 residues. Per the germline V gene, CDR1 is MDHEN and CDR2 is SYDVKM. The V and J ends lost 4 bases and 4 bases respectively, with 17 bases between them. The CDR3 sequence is CASSSPGLMNYEQYF. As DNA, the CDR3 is TGTGCCAGCAGTTCCCCGGGACTTATGAATTACGAGCAGTACTTC.

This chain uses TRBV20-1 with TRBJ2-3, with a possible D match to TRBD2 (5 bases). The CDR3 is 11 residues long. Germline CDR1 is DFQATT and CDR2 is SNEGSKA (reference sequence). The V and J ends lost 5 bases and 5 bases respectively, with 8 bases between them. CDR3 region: CSAGRVDTQYF. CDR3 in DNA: TGCAGTGCTGGGCGGGTAGATACGCAGTATTTT.

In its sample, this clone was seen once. The CDR3 DNA follows: TGTGCCAGCAGCTTTGAGAGGAACACTGAAGCTTTCTTT. It is translated as CASSFERNTEAFF. The chain employs TRBV5-4 and TRBJ1-1; D is unclear. V was clipped by 2 bases and J by 1 base, with 6 bases between them. Germline loops: CDR1 SGHNT, CDR2 YYREEE (reference sequence). This CDR3 comprises 13 residues.

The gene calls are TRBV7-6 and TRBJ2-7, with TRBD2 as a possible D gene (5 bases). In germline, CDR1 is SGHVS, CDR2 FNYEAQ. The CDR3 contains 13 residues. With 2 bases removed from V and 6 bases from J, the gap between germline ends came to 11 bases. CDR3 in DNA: TGTGCCAGCAGCTTAAATGAGGGCGGCGAGCAGTACTTC. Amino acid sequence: CASSLNEGGEQYF.

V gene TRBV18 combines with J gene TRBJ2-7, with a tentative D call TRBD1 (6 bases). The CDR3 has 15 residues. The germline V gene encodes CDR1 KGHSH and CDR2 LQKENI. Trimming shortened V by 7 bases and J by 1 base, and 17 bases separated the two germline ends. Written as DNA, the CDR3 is TGTGCCAGCTTCTCAGGGGTAGCAGGGTCCTACGAGCAGTACTTC. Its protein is CASFSGVAGSYEQYF.

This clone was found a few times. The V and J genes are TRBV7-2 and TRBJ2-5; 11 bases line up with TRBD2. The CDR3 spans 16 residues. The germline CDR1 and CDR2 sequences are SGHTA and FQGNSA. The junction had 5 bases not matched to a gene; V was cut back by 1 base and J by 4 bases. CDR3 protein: CASSLGVAGGRETQYF. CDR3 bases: TGTGCCAGCAGCTTAGGGGTAGCGGGGGGGCGAGAGACCCAGTACTTC.

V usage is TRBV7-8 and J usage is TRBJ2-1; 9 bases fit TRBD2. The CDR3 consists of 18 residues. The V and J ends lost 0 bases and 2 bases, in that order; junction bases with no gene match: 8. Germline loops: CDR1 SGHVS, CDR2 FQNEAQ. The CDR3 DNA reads TGTGCCAGCAGCTTAGCGAGACTAGCGGACTATACCTACAATGAGCAGTTCTTC. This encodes CASSLARLADYTYNEQFF. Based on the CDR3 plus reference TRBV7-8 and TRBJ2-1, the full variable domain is GAGVSQSPRYKVAKRGQDVALRCDPISGHVSLFWYQQALGQGPEFLTYFQNEAQLDKSGLPSDRFFAERPEGSVSTLKIQRTQQEDSAVYLCASSLARLADYTYNEQFFGPGTRLTVL.

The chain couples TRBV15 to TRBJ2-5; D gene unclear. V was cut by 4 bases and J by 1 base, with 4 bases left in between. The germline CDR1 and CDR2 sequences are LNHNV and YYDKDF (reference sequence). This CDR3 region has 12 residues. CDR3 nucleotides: TGTGCCACCAGCACTCCCCAAGAGACCCAGTACTTC. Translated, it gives CATSTPQETQYF.

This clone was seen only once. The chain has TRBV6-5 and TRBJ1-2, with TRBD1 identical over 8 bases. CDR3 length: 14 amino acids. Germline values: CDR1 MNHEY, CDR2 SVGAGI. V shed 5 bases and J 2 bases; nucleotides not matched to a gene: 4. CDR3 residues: CASSRQGRNYGYTF. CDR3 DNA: TGTGCCAGCAGTCGACAGGGGAGGAACTATGGCTACACCTTC.

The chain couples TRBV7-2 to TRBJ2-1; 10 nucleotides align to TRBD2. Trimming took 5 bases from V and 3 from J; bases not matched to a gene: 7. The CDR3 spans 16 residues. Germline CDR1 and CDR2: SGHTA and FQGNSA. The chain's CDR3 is CASSRVAGGFYNEQFF. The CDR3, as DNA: TGTGCCAGCAGCAGGGTAGCGGGGGGCTTCTACAATGAGCAGTTCTTC.

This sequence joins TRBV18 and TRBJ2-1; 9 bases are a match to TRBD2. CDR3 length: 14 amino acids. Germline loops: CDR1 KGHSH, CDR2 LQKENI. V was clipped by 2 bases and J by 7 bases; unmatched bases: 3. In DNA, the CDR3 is TGTGCCAGCTCACCATTTAGCGGGAGAAATGAGCAGTTCTTC. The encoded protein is CASSPFSGRNEQFF.

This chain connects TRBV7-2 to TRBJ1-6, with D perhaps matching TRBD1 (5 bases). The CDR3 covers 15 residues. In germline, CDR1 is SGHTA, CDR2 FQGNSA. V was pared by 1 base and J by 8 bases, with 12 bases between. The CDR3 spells CASSLGDSGYSPLHF. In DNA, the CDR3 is TGTGCCAGCAGCTTAGGCGACAGTGGGTATTCACCCCTCCACTTT.